This T cell receptor beta chain was obtained from a study of T-cell reconstitution after alpha-beta-depleted transplantation in children. Study outcomes and limitations: The study reportedly traced alpha-beta T cells about two months after transplant to several hundred expanded graft clones. Some patients' high day-60 TCRbeta diversity was attributed to recipient cells surviving conditioning.

From germline, CDR1 is SGHRS and CDR2 YFSETQ. The V segment lost 5 bases and the J segment 0 bases; nucleotides outside the gene matches: 4. This CDR3 region has 15 residues. Comment on this clonotype: Its antigen is undetermined.

It was with unique molecular identifiers that the TCRbeta library was prepared. TCRdb re-called the PCR reads with MiXCR, one entry per CDR3 protein. The table lists about a million distinct CDR3 sequences, roughly 29% of them singletons. The V gene is TRBV5-1, the J gene TRBJ2-7; 11 nucleotides match TRBD1. The source is a boy younger than two who had a stem cell transplant for SCID, so the T cells may come from the graft donor. The sequences come from PBMCs, mostly from graft donor cells, collected 360 days after TCRalphabeta/CD19-depleted stem cell transplant. DNA for the CDR3: TGCGCCAGCAGATGGACAGGGGGCACCTCCTACGAGCAGTACTTC. Amino acids: CASRWTGGTSYEQYF. The entire variable domain, with the rest obtained from reference TRBV5-1 and TRBJ2-7, is as follows: KAGVTQTPRYLIKTRGQQVTLSCSPISGHRSVSWYQQTPGQGLQFLFEYFSETQRNKGNFPGRFSGRQFSNSRSEMNVSTLELGDSALYLCASRWTGGTSYEQYFGPGTRLTVT.